Reported below is one T cell receptor beta chain. Antigen: not known. These data originate in a study of PD-L1 blockade in urothelial cancer. As for the study in general: Anywhere from 0 to 3 prior chemotherapy regimens had been received by patients. The researchers analyzed blood 3 weeks (second dose) and 6 weeks after treatment start. The study recovered a median of about 140,000 T cells per blood sample. Study-wide points: Durable-benefit patients had greater expansion of tumor-associated blood clones at 3 weeks.

Method: immunoSEQ multiplex PCR; TCRdb's copy keeps in-frame clones and lacks some. The table shows tens of thousands of clones, with around 83% occurring only once. Trimming cost V 6 bases and J 6 bases; bases outside gene matches: 1. Germline V CDR1 and CDR2: LNHDA, SQIVND (reference sequence). CDR3 size: 13 residues. The TCR was taken from a man between 60 and 70 years old with urothelial cancer. Sample: PBMCs, taken around atezolizumab (anti-PD-L1) treatment. The V gene is TRBV19, the J gene TRBJ1-5, with TRBD1 identical over 11 bases. As DNA, the CDR3 is TGTGCCAGTAGCGGGACAGGGGGTCAGCCCCAGCATTTT. This sequence encodes CASSGTGGQPQHF.